These T cell receptor beta chains were read from a single sample in a study of T cell responses to AZD1222 COVID-19 vaccine. Data came from immunoSEQ multiplex PCR; TCRdb stores just in-frame clones and leaves some out. The sample includes 120,000 or so clones, about nine tenths seen only once; the top ten take approximately 7.5%. This sample comprised peripheral blood, obtained on day 0 of AZD1222 vaccination. The receptors derive from an adult in good health. Each CDR3 is given with its conserved first and last residue. The order of the fields is V gene, D gene, clone size, J gene, CDR3 DNA, CDR3 protein. The D gene is left open where the match is weak. Only some rows state a clone size, as once, few, many or a class for expanded clones.

V gene: TRBV15; D gene: NA; clone size: once; J gene: TRBJ1-6; CDR3 DNA: TGTGCCACCAGAGAGGACCCAAATATTGATTCACCCCTCCACTTT; CDR3 protein: CATREDPNIDSPLHF
V gene: TRBV5-5; D gene: NA; clone size: NA; J gene: TRBJ2-5; CDR3 DNA: TGTGCCAGCAGCTTTAACCAAGAGACCCAGTACTTC; CDR3 protein: CASSFNQETQYF
V gene: TRBV27; D gene: NA; clone size: NA; J gene: TRBJ2-5; CDR3 DNA: TGTGCCAGCAGTTTAAAAGGTGAACAAGAGACCCAGTACTTC; CDR3 protein: CASSLKGEQETQYF
V gene: TRBV28; D gene: TRBD1; clone size: NA; J gene: TRBJ1-2; CDR3 DNA: TGTGCCAGCAGTTTAGGACAGGGCCCTAACTATGGCTACACCTTC; CDR3 protein: CASSLGQGPNYGYTF
V gene: TRBV19; D gene: TRBD2; clone size: NA; J gene: TRBJ2-7; CDR3 DNA: TGTGCCAGTAGTATAGACGGGGGGGCCTACGAGCAGTACTTC; CDR3 protein: CASSIDGGAYEQYF
V gene: TRBV6-1; D gene: NA; clone size: NA; J gene: TRBJ1-1; CDR3 DNA: TGTGCCAGCAGTGAAGCGGGGGGGTGGCGCACTGAAGCTTTCTTT; CDR3 protein: CASSEAGGWRTEAFF
V gene: TRBV7-9; D gene: NA; clone size: NA; J gene: TRBJ2-7; CDR3 DNA: TGTGCCAGCAGCTTCTCGGGACTCACCTACGAGCAGTACTTC; CDR3 protein: CASSFSGLTYEQYF
V gene: TRBV4-2; D gene: TRBD2; clone size: NA; J gene: TRBJ2-1; CDR3 DNA: TGTGCCAGCAGCCAATTCTCCGGGACTAGCGTATCCTACAATGAGCAGTTCTTC; CDR3 protein: CASSQFSGTSVSYNEQFF
V gene: TRBV7-2; D gene: NA; clone size: NA; J gene: TRBJ1-5; CDR3 DNA: TGTGCCAGCAGCTACTCGGGCGCGAGGAGTCAGCCCCAGCATTTT; CDR3 protein: CASSYSGARSQPQHF
V gene: TRBV2; D gene: NA; clone size: NA; J gene: TRBJ1-2; CDR3 DNA: TGTGCCAGCAGTGAACCCATCAGGGGCTACACCTTC; CDR3 protein: CASSEPIRGYTF
V gene: TRBV6-6; D gene: NA; clone size: once; J gene: TRBJ1-5; CDR3 DNA: TGTGCCAGCAGTGACACGGGCAATCAGCCCCAGCATTTT; CDR3 protein: CASSDTGNQPQHF
V gene: TRBV5-1; D gene: TRBD2; clone size: few; J gene: TRBJ2-7; CDR3 DNA: TGCGCCAGCAGCATCACTCTAGCGGGAGTGGGGGAGCAGTACTTC; CDR3 protein: CASSITLAGVGEQYF
V gene: TRBV25-1; D gene: NA; clone size: NA; J gene: TRBJ2-1; CDR3 DNA: TGTGCCAGCAGTGGGGGAAATGAGCAGTTCTTC; CDR3 protein: CASSGGNEQFF
V gene: TRBV10-3; D gene: NA; clone size: NA; J gene: TRBJ2-7; CDR3 DNA: TGTGCCATCAGTGATAGGAGTTCAACAGCGTACGAGCAGTACTTC; CDR3 protein: CAISDRSSTAYEQYF
V gene: TRBV5-6; D gene: NA; clone size: NA; J gene: TRBJ2-1; CDR3 DNA: TGTGCCAGCAGCTTGTCCGGGCCATCTGAGCAGTTCTTC; CDR3 protein: CASSLSGPSEQFF
V gene: TRBV28; D gene: TRBD2; clone size: NA; J gene: TRBJ2-1; CDR3 DNA: TGTGCCAGCAGGCATAGCGGGCCACTCTACAATGAGCAGTTCTTC; CDR3 protein: CASRHSGPLYNEQFF
V gene: TRBV28; D gene: NA; clone size: NA; J gene: TRBJ1-3; CDR3 DNA: TGTGCCAGCAGTTTAGGACACCTCTCTGGAAACACCATATATTTT; CDR3 protein: CASSLGHLSGNTIYF
V gene: TRBV19; D gene: TRBD1; clone size: NA; J gene: TRBJ2-1; CDR3 DNA: TGTGCCAGTAGTACACATATCTGGGCAGGGGGCTCCTACAATGAGCAGTTCTTC; CDR3 protein: CASSTHIWAGGSYNEQFF
V gene: TRBV28; D gene: NA; clone size: NA; J gene: TRBJ2-7; CDR3 DNA: TGTGCCAGCAGAGCGGACGCGGACGAGCAGTACTTC; CDR3 protein: CASRADADEQYF
V gene: TRBV6-5; D gene: NA; clone size: NA; J gene: TRBJ2-1; CDR3 DNA: TGTGCCAGCAGTTCCAACCTCCCTAGCTCCTACAATGAGCAGTTCTTC; CDR3 protein: CASSSNLPSSYNEQFF
V gene: TRBV24-1; D gene: NA; clone size: NA; J gene: TRBJ1-5; CDR3 DNA: TGTGCCACCAGTGAATCAGAGTATCAGCCCCAGCATTTT; CDR3 protein: CATSESEYQPQHF
V gene: TRBV28; D gene: NA; clone size: NA; J gene: TRBJ2-3; CDR3 DNA: TGTGCCACTCAATCTCGGAGCACAGATACGCAGTATTTT; CDR3 protein: CATQSRSTDTQYF
V gene: TRBV21-1; D gene: NA; clone size: NA; J gene: TRBJ2-4; CDR3 DNA: TGTGCCAGCAGCAAGAACAGGGGCAGGGACATTCAGTACTTC; CDR3 protein: CASSKNRGRDIQYF
V gene: TRBV5-1; D gene: NA; clone size: NA; J gene: TRBJ1-2; CDR3 DNA: TGCGCCAGCAGCTTGGAGGGGACCTATGGCTACACCTTC; CDR3 protein: CASSLEGTYGYTF
V gene: TRBV12-5; D gene: NA; clone size: NA; J gene: TRBJ2-1; CDR3 DNA: TGTGCTAGTGGTTTGGGGTTATATGAGCAGTTCTTC; CDR3 protein: CASGLGLYEQFF
V gene: TRBV6-5; D gene: NA; clone size: NA; J gene: TRBJ1-1; CDR3 DNA: TGTGCCACGACCGGGCCCAGCGCCGGGACTGAAGCTTTCTTT; CDR3 protein: CATTGPSAGTEAFF
V gene: TRBV12-3/TRBV12-4; D gene: TRBD1; clone size: NA; J gene: TRBJ2-1; CDR3 DNA: TGTGCCAGCAGTCCGCCGGACAGGGGAGATCAGTTCTTC; CDR3 protein: CASSPPDRGDQFF
V gene: TRBV3-1/TRBV3-2; D gene: TRBD2; clone size: NA; J gene: TRBJ2-2; CDR3 DNA: TGTGCCAGCAGCCGTCCTGGGGACTATAACACCGGGGAGCTGTTTTTT; CDR3 protein: CASSRPGDYNTGELFF
V gene: TRBV11-2; D gene: TRBD1; clone size: NA; J gene: TRBJ2-2; CDR3 DNA: TGTGCCAGCAGCCGGGACAGCTACACCGGGGAGCTGTTTTTT; CDR3 protein: CASSRDSYTGELFF
V gene: TRBV9; D gene: NA; clone size: NA; J gene: TRBJ2-1; CDR3 DNA: TGTGCCAGCAGCGGGTCCGGGACGGAGTACAATGAGCAGTTCTTC; CDR3 protein: CASSGSGTEYNEQFF
V gene: TRBV9; D gene: TRBD1; clone size: once; J gene: TRBJ1-1; CDR3 DNA: TGTGCCAGCAGCGTAGTTGGCAGGGGGAGGAGGATGTACACTGAAGCTTTCTTT; CDR3 protein: CASSVVGRGRRMYTEAFF
V gene: TRBV19; D gene: NA; clone size: once; J gene: TRBJ2-5; CDR3 DNA: TGTGCCAGTAGATTCTCAGCAGGGTCCCAAGAGACCCAGTACTTC; CDR3 protein: CASRFSAGSQETQYF